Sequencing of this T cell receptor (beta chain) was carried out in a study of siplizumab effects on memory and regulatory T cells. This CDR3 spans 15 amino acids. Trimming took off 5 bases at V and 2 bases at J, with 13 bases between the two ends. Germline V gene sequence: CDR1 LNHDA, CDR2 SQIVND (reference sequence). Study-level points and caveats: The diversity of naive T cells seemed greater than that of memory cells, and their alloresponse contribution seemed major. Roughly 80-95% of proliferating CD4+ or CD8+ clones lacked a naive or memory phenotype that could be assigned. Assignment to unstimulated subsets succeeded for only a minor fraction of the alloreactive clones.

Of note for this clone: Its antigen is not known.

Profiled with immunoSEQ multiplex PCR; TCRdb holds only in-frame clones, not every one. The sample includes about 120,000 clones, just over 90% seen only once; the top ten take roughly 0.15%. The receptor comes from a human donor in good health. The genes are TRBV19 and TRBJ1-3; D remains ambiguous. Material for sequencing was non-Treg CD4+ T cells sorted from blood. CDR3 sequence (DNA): TGTGCCAGTAGTCCGGGAGTAGGGCCTGGAAACACCATATATTTT. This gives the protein CASSPGVGPGNTIYF. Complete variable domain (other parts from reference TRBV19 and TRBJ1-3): DGGITQSPKYLFRKEGQNVTLSCEQNLNHDAMYWYRQDPGQGLRLIYYSQIVNDFQKGDIAEGYSVSREKKESFPLTVTSAQKNPTAFYLCASSPGVGPGNTIYFGEGSWLTVV.